The T cell receptor (beta chain) under discussion was sequenced for a study of Ad26.COV2.S vaccination and SARS-CoV-2 variants. Overall study results and limits: There was reportedly substantial breadth in spike-specific CD8+ and CD4+ T cell responses after vaccination.

Generated by immunoSEQ multiplex PCR, the TCRdb table keeps only in-frame clones and is missing some. Altogether 360,000 or so clones are present, approximately 90% being singletons, with the ten largest covering around 2%. Germline values: CDR1 SEHNR, CDR2 FQNEAQ (reference sequence). V was shortened by 7 bases and J by 5 bases, with 20 bases between the two germline ends. The CDR3 is 15 amino acids. Worth noting for this clone: Its antigen is as yet unknown.

The treatment is: around 19 received Ad26.COV2.S at low or high dose, single or two shots; about 5 received placebo; per-sample allocation not given. Sampling was performed 63 days after the first vaccine or placebo injection. An 18-55-year-old adult in Boston served as donor. This TCR derives from a person between 18 and 59 years old who received the Ad26.COV2.S COVID-19 vaccine or a placebo. The genes are TRBV7-9 and TRBJ1-2, with D possibly TRBD1 on 5 matching bases. This specimen was peripheral blood, taken in a trial of Ad26.COV2.S vaccine versus placebo. The CDR3 sequence: CASTGNGALEYGYTF. CDR3 DNA sequence: TGTGCCAGCACGGGCAATGGGGCCTTGGAATATGGCTACACCTTC.